The TCR beta chain under discussion was sequenced for a study of CD8 T cells in ankylosing spondylitis. Findings and limits, study-wide: From matched ankylosing spondylitis synovial fluid, disease-linked clones were reportedly recovered at significantly enriched levels.

TCRdb re-derived calls from the 5' RACE reads in MiXCR, one entry per CDR3 protein. The sample yields around 340,000 distinct CDR3 sequences, roughly 14% seen once. With 0 bases clipped from V and 6 bases from J, the junction kept 12 bases outside the gene matches. Looked up from germline, CDR1 is DFQATT and CDR2 is SNEGSKA (reference sequence). This CDR3 is 18 amino acids long. Concerning this clonotype itself: No antigen is known for it.

The source material was blood, either unsorted or a sorted T cell fraction (not recorded which). The receptor was isolated from a male donor with ankylosing spondylitis or in good health (not recorded which). The genes are TRBV20-1 and TRBJ2-1; 12 bases align to TRBD2. The CDR3 spells CSARDHPGLAGRGNEQFF. The CDR3 nucleotides read TGCAGTGCTAGAGATCACCCAGGACTAGCGGGACGAGGCAATGAGCAGTTCTTC.